The rows below give T cell receptor beta chains drawn from one sample of a study of cytomegalovirus exposure and HLA in healthy donors. Data came from immunoSEQ multiplex PCR; TCRdb stores just in-frame clones and leaves some out. The sample holds over 150,000 clones, less than 85% seen once. Source material: PBMCs. These receptors were collected from a girl between 10 and 17 years old in good health and CMV-seropositive. The CDR3 runs from the conserved cysteine through the conserved F or W. Size tells how often a clone was seen (once, few, many) or the class of an expanded clone, and some rows leave it out.

CDR3 protein	J gene	clone size	V gene
CASSSVPPLHF	TRBJ1-6	NA	TRBV7-2
CASSPPERTYQETQYF	TRBJ2-5	NA	TRBV18
CASTRNTGELFF	TRBJ2-2	NA	TRBV2
CASSKRKRSSYNSPLHF	TRBJ1-6	once	TRBV21-1
CASSETLPTKGTDTQYF	TRBJ2-3	NA	TRBV2
CASSQEEGYTF	TRBJ1-2	few	TRBV4-1
CASSLYAAGDYEQYF	TRBJ2-7	NA	TRBV5-1
CASTPAGAAYEQYF	TRBJ2-7	NA	TRBV6-5
CASSYSGQNYEQYF	TRBJ2-7	NA	TRBV6-6
CATSSQALGYTF	TRBJ1-2	NA	TRBV15
CATLKETQYF	TRBJ2-5	NA	TRBV15
CASSIRWGLGNTEAFF	TRBJ1-1	NA	TRBV19
CASSRFRDRGIGAKNIQYF	TRBJ2-4	NA	TRBV6-7
CAWSVGDGYTF	TRBJ1-2	NA	TRBV30
CASSLGGAQETQYF	TRBJ2-5	few	TRBV5-1
CASRHDRAYNEQFF	TRBJ2-1	few	TRBV21-1
CASSETPRGYEQYF	TRBJ2-7	NA	TRBV2
CASSSSGGARDTQYF	TRBJ2-3	once	TRBV5-1
CASSTTGEGNQPQHF	TRBJ1-5	NA	TRBV19
CASSTGYQPQHF	TRBJ1-5	few	TRBV7-9
CASTDLGGAWETQYF	TRBJ2-5	NA	TRBV7-2
CASSLDTYNSPLHF	TRBJ1-6	few	TRBV7-6
CASSYGEAGELFF	TRBJ2-2	once	TRBV6-5
CASSVSGGAGYNEQFF	TRBJ2-1	NA	TRBV9
CASSYPGQDGYTF	TRBJ1-2	NA	TRBV6-6
CAWWDLNTGELFF	TRBJ2-2	NA	TRBV30
CASSGGQPAQPQHF	TRBJ1-5	NA	TRBV19
CASGLFPKDRGQETQYF	TRBJ2-5	few	TRBV12-5
CAISDRGESPLHF	TRBJ1-6	NA	TRBV10-3
CASSQDPPGYEQYF	TRBJ2-7	NA	TRBV4-1
CASSPGTANEKLFF	TRBJ1-4	NA	TRBV4-1
CASSIGEGARYGYTF	TRBJ1-2	NA	TRBV19
CASSYSGGAFANEQFF	TRBJ2-1	NA	TRBV7-2
CASSLPGVEGEQFF	TRBJ2-1	NA	TRBV7-9
CAGTLGVGGTEAFF	TRBJ1-1	NA	TRBV6-1
CASSTGWGEQYF	TRBJ2-7	NA	TRBV6-1
CASSLVGPDTQYF	TRBJ2-3	NA	TRBV5-8
CASSQGPPGNEQFF	TRBJ2-1	NA	TRBV4-3
CASSESTGTEQYF	TRBJ2-7	once	TRBV10-1
CASSIGQDRAFF	TRBJ1-1	NA	TRBV19
CASTGLQGAKAGELFF	TRBJ2-2	NA	TRBV7-9
CASSGSGEKLFF	TRBJ1-4	NA	TRBV9
CASSIGGSSYEQYF	TRBJ2-7	NA	TRBV19
CASSEALGTEAFF	TRBJ1-1	NA	TRBV6-1
CASYPTRENTEAFF	TRBJ1-1	NA	TRBV19
CSVEVRWSGGPTEAFF	TRBJ1-1	NA	TRBV29-1
CASTPGKGHYGYTF	TRBJ1-2	NA	TRBV7-9
CASSYGGAGGANVLTF	TRBJ2-6	NA	TRBV6-5
CASSFHYEQYF	TRBJ2-7	NA	TRBV7-9
CASSWGDRDGTDTQYF	TRBJ2-3	NA	TRBV5-1